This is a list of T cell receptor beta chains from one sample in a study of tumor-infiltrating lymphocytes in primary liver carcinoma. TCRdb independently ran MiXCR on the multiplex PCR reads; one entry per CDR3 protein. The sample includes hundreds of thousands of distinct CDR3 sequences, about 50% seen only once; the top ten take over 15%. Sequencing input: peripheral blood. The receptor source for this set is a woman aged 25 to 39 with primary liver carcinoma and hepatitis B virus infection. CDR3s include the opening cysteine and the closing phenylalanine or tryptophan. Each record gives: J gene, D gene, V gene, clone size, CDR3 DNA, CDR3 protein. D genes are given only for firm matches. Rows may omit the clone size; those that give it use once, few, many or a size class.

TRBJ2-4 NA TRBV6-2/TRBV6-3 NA TGTGTCAGCAGTCCGGGGTTAACCCTTGATAACATTCAGTACTTC CVSSPGLTLDNIQYF
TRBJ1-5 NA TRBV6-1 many TGTGCCAGCAGCCTCAGTGGGAATCAGCCCCAGCATTTT CASSLSGNQPQHF
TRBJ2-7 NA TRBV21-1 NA TGTGCCAGCAGGGTGAAACGGGACAGGACCTCCTACGAGCAGTACTTC CASRVKRDRTSYEQYF
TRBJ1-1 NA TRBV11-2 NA TGTGCGAGCGGGGGGGCAGTTCTGAACGCTGAAGCTTTCTTT CASGGAVLNAEAFF
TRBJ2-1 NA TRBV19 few TGTGCCAGTAGTATAAAAGGCAGAGGCAATGAGCAGTTCTTC CASSIKGRGNEQFF
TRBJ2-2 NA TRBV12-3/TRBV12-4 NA TGTACCAGCAGTTTACTGGCTGACACCGGGGAGCTGTTTTTT CTSSLLADTGELFF
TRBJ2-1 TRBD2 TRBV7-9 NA TGTGCCAGCAGCATCCCTTCTAGCGGGAGAAAGTTCTTC CASSIPSSGRKFF
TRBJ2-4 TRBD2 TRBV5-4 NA TGTGCCAGCAGCTGGGGGAGGGATTCAGGAAACATTCAGTACTTC CASSWGRDSGNIQYF
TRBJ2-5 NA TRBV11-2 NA TGTGTCAGCAGCCCGGGCAGGATACAAGAGACCCAGTACTTC CVSSPGRIQETQYF
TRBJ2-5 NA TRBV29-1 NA TGCAGCGTTGGTCCTCAAGGGGAAAGAGAGACCCGGGACTTC CSVGPQGERETRDF
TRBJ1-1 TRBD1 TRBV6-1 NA TGTGCCAGCAGTGTCCAGTGTAGACAGGGGGGTACTGAAGCTTTCTTT CASSVQCRQGGTEAFF
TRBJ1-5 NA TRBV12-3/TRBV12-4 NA TGTGCCAGCAGTCTATCCCGGACCGACGGCTATCAGTCCCAGCATTTT CASSLSRTDGYQSQHF
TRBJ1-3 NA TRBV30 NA TGTGCCTGGAGTGTCACCAGGTACACCATATATTTT CAWSVTRYTIYF
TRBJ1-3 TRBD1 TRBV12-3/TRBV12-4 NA TGTGCCAGCAGTACGGGACAGAAACTCACCAGAAACACCATATATTTT CASSTGQKLTRNTIYF
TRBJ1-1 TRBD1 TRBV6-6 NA TGTGCCAGCAGCATATTTATGGCAGGGGGGAACACTGAAGCTTTCTTT CASSIFMAGGNTEAFF
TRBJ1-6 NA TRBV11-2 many TGTGCCAGCAGCTTGGCCACTTACGGGGAAGCCGGAAATTCACCCCTCCACTTT CASSLATYGEAGNSPLHF
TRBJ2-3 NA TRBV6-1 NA TGTGCCAGCAGTGAAGCTAGCTGGGATACGCAGTATTTT CASSEASWDTQYF
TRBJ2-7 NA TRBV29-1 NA TGCAACGTTGTCCATCTCGGGGGCGGAGAACAGTACTTC CNVVHLGGGEQYF
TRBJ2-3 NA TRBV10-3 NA TGTGCCATCAGTGTAGCTAAACAGGGCGCAGATACGCAGTATTTT CAISVAKQGADTQYF
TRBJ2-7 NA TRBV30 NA TGTGCCTGGAGTGGAATGGGAGTCTACGAGCAGTACTTC CAWSGMGVYEQYF
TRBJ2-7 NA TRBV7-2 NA TGTGCCAGCAGCTTAACCTCGGGTGTCTACGAGCAGTACTTC CASSLTSGVYEQYF
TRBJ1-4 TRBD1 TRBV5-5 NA TGTGCCAGCAGCGCCAGGGACAGGGGGGAGGAAAAACTGTTTTTT CASSARDRGEEKLFF
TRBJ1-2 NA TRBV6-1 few TGTGCCAGCAGTGACGGGGGGCGCTTGAACCATGGCTACACCTTC CASSDGGRLNHGYTF
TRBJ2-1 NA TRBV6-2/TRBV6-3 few TGTGCCAGCAAAGTAACCGGGACGGGCTCCTACAATGAGCAGTTCTTC CASKVTGTGSYNEQFF
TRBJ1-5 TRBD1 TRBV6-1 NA TGTGCCAGCAGTCAACGACAGGGGGCAAATCAGCCCCAGCATTTT CASSQRQGANQPQHF
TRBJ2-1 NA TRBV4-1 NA TGCGCCAGCAGCCTGGACAATTCCTACGATGAGCAGTTCTTC CASSLDNSYDEQFF
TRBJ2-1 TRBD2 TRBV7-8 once TGTGTCAGCAGCCCTGGACTAGCGGGGCGGAATGAGCAGTTCTTC CVSSPGLAGRNEQFF
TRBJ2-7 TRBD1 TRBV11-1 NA TGTGCCAGCAGCCCTTTCCAGGGGGCTCGGAACGAGCAGTACTTC CASSPFQGARNEQYF
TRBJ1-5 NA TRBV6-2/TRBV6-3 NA TGTACCAGCAGTTACAGGGACAATTGGCCCCAGCATTTT CTSSYRDNWPQHF
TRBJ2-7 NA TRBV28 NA TGTGCCAGCCCGACTACAGAGGGGGGCTACGAGCAGTACTTC CASPTTEGGYEQYF
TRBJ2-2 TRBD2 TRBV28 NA TGTGCCAGCAGTAAGGATTGGACTAGCGACTCCAGGCTGTACAGCGGGGAGCTGTTTTTT CASSKDWTSDSRLYSGELFF
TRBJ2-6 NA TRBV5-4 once TGTGCCAGCAGTGGAGGTGGGGCCAACGTCCTGACTTTC CASSGGGANVLTF
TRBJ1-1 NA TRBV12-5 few TGTGCTAGTGGTTTGAGCAGGGGCACTGAAGCTTTCTTT CASGLSRGTEAFF
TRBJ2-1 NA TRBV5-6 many TGTGCCAGCAGCCGGGTGGGGCCTGAGCAGTTCTTC CASSRVGPEQFF
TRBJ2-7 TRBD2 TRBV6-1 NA TGTGCCAGTCGGACTAGCGGGACCTACGAGCAGTACTTC CASRTSGTYEQYF
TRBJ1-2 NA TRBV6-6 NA TGTGCCAGCAGCGTGGGCAGGGAGATTGGCAACACCTTC CASSVGREIGNTF
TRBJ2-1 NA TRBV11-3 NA TGTGCCAACATCCCGCAGACAGGCAATGAGCAGTTCTTC CANIPQTGNEQFF
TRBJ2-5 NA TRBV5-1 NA TGCGCCAGCAGCTTTGGGGGCTGGGAGACCCAGTACTTC CASSFGGWETQYF
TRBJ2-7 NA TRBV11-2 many TGTGCCAGCAGCGGCCTGAACAGTCCTCATTATATCTACGAGCAGTACTTC CASSGLNSPHYIYEQYF
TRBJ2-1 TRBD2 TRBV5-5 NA TGTGCCAGCATCCCTGCCTCACGCTCGGGGGGGGAGCAGTTCTTC CASIPASRSGGEQFF
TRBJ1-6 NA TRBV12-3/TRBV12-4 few TGTGCCAGCAGTTTCTGGGCGGATAATTCACCCCTCCACTTT CASSFWADNSPLHF
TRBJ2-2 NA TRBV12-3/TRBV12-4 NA TGTGCCAGCACCTCTTGGAAATTGGAGGTAGAAGGGGAACACACCGGGGAGCTGTTTTTT CASTSWKLEVEGEHTGELFF
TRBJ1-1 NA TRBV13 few TGTGCTAGCAGCCGAGAGTACACTGAAGCTTTCTTT CASSREYTEAFF
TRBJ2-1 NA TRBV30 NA TGTGCCTGGGGGGGACGCTCCTACAATGAGCAGTTCTTC CAWGGRSYNEQFF
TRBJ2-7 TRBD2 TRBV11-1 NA TGTGCCAGCGGTATAGCGGCGGGAGGCCTTTCGGGCAAGCAGTACTTC CASGIAAGGLSGKQYF
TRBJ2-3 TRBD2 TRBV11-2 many TGTGCCAGCAGCCCCAGCGGGATTACAGATACGCAGTATTTT CASSPSGITDTQYF
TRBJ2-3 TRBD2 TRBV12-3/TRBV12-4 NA TGTGCCAGCAGTGAGCTTAGCGGGGGTCCCACAGCTACCCAGTATTTT CASSELSGGPTATQYF
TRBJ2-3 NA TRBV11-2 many TGTGCCAGCAGCTCCTACGACAGGTCGGATACGCAGTATTTT CASSSYDRSDTQYF
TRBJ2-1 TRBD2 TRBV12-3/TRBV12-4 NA TGTGCCAGCAGTCCGAGACGCGCTAGCGGGGGGGACGATGAGCAGTTCTTC CASSPRRASGGDDEQFF
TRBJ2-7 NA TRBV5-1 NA TGCGCCAGCAGCCGTACCGGGACGGAGTCTTACGAGCAGTACTTC CASSRTGTESYEQYF
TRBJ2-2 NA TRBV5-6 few TGTGCCAGCAGCTTGTCCCTTTCCCCCGGGGAGCTGTTTTTT CASSLSLSPGELFF
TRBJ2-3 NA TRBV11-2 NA TGTGCCAGCAGCTTCGGGAGACGAGCAGGAGATACGCAGTATTTT CASSFGRRAGDTQYF
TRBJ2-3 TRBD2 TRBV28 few TGTGCCAGCAGTTTACCAGCGGGAGGGCTAGGAGATACGCAGTATTTT CASSLPAGGLGDTQYF
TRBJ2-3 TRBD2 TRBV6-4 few TGTGCCAGCAGTGCCAGCGGGACGATGACAGATACGCAGTATTTT CASSASGTMTDTQYF
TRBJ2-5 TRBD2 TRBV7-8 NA TGTGCCAGCAGACTAGCGGGATGGCGGGAGACCCAGTACTTC CASRLAGWRETQYF
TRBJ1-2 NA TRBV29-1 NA TGCAGCGTGGAGGACCCGGGACATCCAGGCTACACCTTC CSVEDPGHPGYTF
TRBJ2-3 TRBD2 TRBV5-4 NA TGTGCCAGCAGCTTGCTCGCGGGAGGGCCCACAGATACGCAGTATTTT CASSLLAGGPTDTQYF